This T cell receptor beta chain is drawn from a study of T-cell reconstitution after alpha-beta-depleted transplantation in children. Notes on the study in general: At day 60, the high TCRbeta diversity found in some patients originated from recipient T cells and thymic progenitors that had survived. The authors attributed T-cell counts and diversity one year after transplant mostly to newly produced T cells.

Library preparation (for TCRbeta) was performed with unique molecular identifiers. TCRdb independently ran MiXCR on the PCR reads; one entry per CDR3 protein. The data hold 440,000 or so distinct CDR3 sequences, with about 40% observed a single time. CDR3 length: 15 residues. With 6 bases clipped from V and 6 bases from J, the junction kept 13 bases outside the gene matches. Germline assignment: CDR1 MDHEN and CDR2 SYDVKM. This clonotype was recorded at least ten times. No antigen is known for it. The chain links TRBV28 to TRBJ1-2; 7 bases fit TRBD1. Sequenced here: PBMCs, sampled before TCRalphabeta/CD19-depleted stem cell transplant. The clonotype originates from a girl aged 2-10 years with aplastic anemia, due to receive a stem cell transplant. For the CDR3, the DNA is TGTGCCAGCAGAGCCCCCGCAGGGGGGTACGATGGCTACACCTTC. Translated, it gives CASRAPAGGYDGYTF.